The TCR beta chain described here comes from a study of blood T cell repertoires in COVID-19. In the study overall: COVID-19 samples collected from the United States, Italy and Spain covered acute and convalescent phases. In each case, the material was cDNA or gDNA derived from T cells, B-cell-depleted T cells, or PBMCs.

Trimming left V 5 bases short and J 2 bases short, with 10 bases between. Germline V CDR1 and CDR2: MNHEY, SVGEGT. This CDR3 spans 13 amino acids. In the original processing: By means of reference gene primer amplification, nucleated cell counts were estimated. TCRdb's copy holds only in-frame clones and misses some; the assay was immunoSEQ multiplex PCR. The V and J calls and clone size were taken over from that table, and D and trimming were inferred from the DNA. Of around 250,000 clones listed, over 75% are singletons. The V call is TRBV6-2 or TRBV6-3, the J call TRBJ2-7; D is uncertain. The material sequenced was peripheral blood. The sequence derives from a human donor in a cohort sampled during active COVID-19. The CDR3 coding sequence is TGTGCCAGCAGTCGAGCCATGACCTACGAGCAGTACTTC. Its protein product is CASSRAMTYEQYF.